These 6 T cell receptor beta chains came from one sample sequenced in a study of OX40 agonist ivuxolimab in advanced cancers. TCRdb's table, derived via immunoSEQ multiplex PCR, lists solely in-frame clones and lacks some. The sample records roughly 32,000 clones, about three quarters being singletons. Sequencing was performed on CD4+ or CD8+ T cells sorted from blood, taken in a trial of the OX40 agonist ivuxolimab. The receptors stem from an adult with an advanced solid tumor such as melanoma, head and neck, liver or kidney cancer.

The V call is TRBV7-2, the J call TRBJ2-3; 8 positions agree with TRBD2. This CDR3 is 15 amino acids long. Germline values: CDR1 SGHTA, CDR2 FQGNSA. J was trimmed by 0 bases and V by 5 bases; bases with no gene match: 4. The CDR3 DNA reads TGTGCCAGCAGCAAACTAGCGGCTAGCACAGATACGCAGTATTTT. It is translated as CASSKLAASTDTQYF.

The V call is TRBV13, the J call TRBJ2-1, with 9 positions matching TRBD1. The CDR3 is 15 residues long. V shed 6 bases, J shed 1 base, and the junction held 4 bases outside the gene matches. Germline V CDR1 and CDR2: PRHDT, FYEKMQ (reference sequence). The CDR3 DNA reads TGTGCCAGCAGTTGGACAGGGGTATCCTACAATGAGCAGTTCTTC. It encodes CASSWTGVSYNEQFF. Full variable domain (missing parts from reference TRBV13 and TRBJ2-1): AAGVIQSPRHLIKEKRETATLKCYPIPRHDTVYWYQQGPGQDPQFLISFYEKMQSDKGSIPDRFSAQQFSDYHSELNMSSLELGDSALYFCASSWTGVSYNEQFFGPGTRLTVL.

The V and J genes are TRBV27 and TRBJ1-4, with no clear D. V lost 2 bases to trimming and J lost 2 bases, with 6 bases between them. This CDR3 spans 14 amino acids. Germline V lookup: CDR1 MNHEY, CDR2 SMNVEV (reference sequence). CDR3 DNA: TGTGCCAGCAGTTTAAGGTCCACTAATGAAAAACTGTTTTTT. The encoded protein is CASSLRSTNEKLFF.

This clone was observed once. V gene TRBV10-2 combines with J gene TRBJ1-1; D is possibly TRBD1 (5 bases). The V end lost 6 bases, the J end lost 5 bases, and 13 bases lay between the germline ends. CDR1 is WSHSY and CDR2 is SAAADI in the germline V gene. The CDR3 has 13 residues. The CDR3 DNA reads as TGCGCCAGCAGGGCTCAGGGAGGAACTGAAGCTTTCTTT. Its translation: CASRAQGGTEAFF.

This chain connects TRBV25-1 to TRBJ2-7; no firm D call. V shed 3 bases and J shed 4 bases, with 10 bases lying between them. The CDR3 spans 13 residues. Germline V gene data show CDR1 as MGHDK and CDR2 as SYGVNS. CDR3 in amino acids: CASSDTMGYEQYF. CDR3 DNA: TGTGCCAGCAGTGACACGATGGGATACGAGCAGTACTTC.

This chain connects TRBV10-3 to TRBJ2-1; 13 bases match TRBD2. The CDR3 is 15 residues long. Per the germline V gene, CDR1 is ENHRY and CDR2 is SYGVKD. Trimming removed 3 bases from V and 4 bases from J; junction bases left unmatched: 0. The CDR3: CAISELAGGYNEQFF. The DNA for the CDR3 is TGTGCCATCAGTGAACTAGCGGGGGGGTACAATGAGCAGTTCTTC.